This T cell receptor beta chain is drawn from a study of blood T cell repertoires in COVID-19. In the study overall: The analysed material was cDNA or gDNA that came from T cells, B-cell-depleted T cells, or PBMCs.

The protocol was immunoSEQ multiplex PCR, while the TCRdb copy is restricted to in-frame clones and leaves out a portion. The table records some 94,000 clones, about nine tenths of them present only once. Trimming took 0 bases from V and 5 from J, leaving 11 bases between them. Germline CDR1 and CDR2: SGHTA and FQGTGA. The length of the CDR3 is 15 residues. The chain carries TRBV7-3 and TRBJ2-1; D might be TRBD1 (5 bases). The material sequenced was peripheral blood. This clonotype was sampled from a human donor in a cohort sampled during active COVID-19. The CDR3: CASSLTLEGDNEQFF. In DNA form, the CDR3 reads TGTGCCAGCAGCTTAACCCTAGAAGGGGACAATGAGCAGTTCTTC.